This paragraph covers one TCR beta chain sequence. This specimen belongs to a study of T cell changes during pregnancy in multiple sclerosis. Clones were sequenced by immunoSEQ multiplex PCR, and TCRdb holds only the in-frame ones, with some missing. The sample includes around 53,000 clones, 92% of them seen just once. V lost 7 bases and J lost 10; bases outside the gene matches: 10. CDR1 and CDR2 (germline): MNHEY, SVGAGI. The CDR3 has 13 amino acids. The TCR sequence derives from a female donor with multiple sclerosis, enrolled in a pregnancy study. The sample consisted of CD4+ T cells from peripheral blood mononuclear cells, taken after pregnancy. This chain joins TRBV6-5 and TRBJ2-1, with TRBD1 matching over 7 bases. The CDR3 DNA reads as TGTGCCAGCAACGTCCGAGGGGGCGGCGAGCAGTTCTTC. Amino acid sequence: CASNVRGGGEQFF.